Below, one T cell receptor beta chain is given with its context. This clonotype was seen more than once but under ten times. Its antigen is still unknown. No much larger clone is present one base from it, and per-base qualities are unavailable. Sequencing instrument: Illumina NovaSeq 6000. TCRalpha and TCRbeta cDNA libraries were built by 5'RACE with constant-segment primers, adding sample barcodes and unique molecular identifiers. RNA was extracted from every sample with Trizol reagent. Library amplification was performed in two PCR steps, and a second sample barcode and Illumina TruSeq adapters were introduced in the second step. The libraries were sequenced on an Illumina NovaSeq using 2 x 150 bp paired-end reads. The original pipeline was this. Demultiplexing of reads and collapsing into UMI-guided consensus sequences were performed with migec v1.2.7. Using mixcr v2.1.11, the UMI consensuses were aligned to TRA and TRB V and J templates and assembled into clonotypes. A clonotype was counted as expanded or contracted only when both edgeR and NoisET called the clonotype significant, with the noise models trained on biological replicates. For edgeR calls, the cutoffs were a false discovery rate-adjusted p below 0.01 and a log2 fold-change threshold of 1. As an exploratory analysis of dynamics, max-normalized trajectories of the 1000 most abundant clonotypes were examined by PCA with hierarchical clustering. The CD4 or CD8 phenotype of responding clones was assigned using the separately sequenced CD4+ and CD8+ repertoires. TCRdb reprocessing: public reads trimmed at Q25 with fastp, clones called with MiXCR, in-frame beta chains kept. One record per CDR3 amino acid sequence lists the most common genes and DNA. TCRdb, not the authors, supplied the V and J calls. This sample lists roughly 300,000 distinct CDR3 sequences; roughly 13% were detected once. The ten most abundant clones make up around a fifth of the sample.

The data originate from a study of T-cell memory formation after mild COVID-19 (dated by TCRdb to the early 2020s). About the study as a whole: TCR sequence clusters from the two donors were found to be largely donor specific. In a couple of donors, T-cell clones that expanded and contracted after mild COVID-19 were followed by sequencing TCRalpha and TCRbeta repertoires longitudinally. Two young, previously healthy adult volunteers, one female and one male, were included in the cohort. General study outcomes and caveats: Some responding clones were detected in pre-infection memory, which suggested that pre-existing cross-reactive memory T cells had joined the SARS-CoV-2 response. Balanced CD4/CD8 phenotypes were observed for clones contracting from day 15 to 85, whereas a bias towards CD4+ was observed for a second wave of clones expanding from day 15 to 37. Whether the second-wave clones peaking on day 37 were SARS-CoV-2 specific was not confirmed. Contracting CD4+ clones were located mainly in the CM and EM memory subsets, whereas CD8+ clones were found to be enriched in EMRA. The study included only a couple of mild cases, and larger cohorts that include severe cases with pre-infection samples were judged to be necessary.

PBMCs were isolated by Ficoll-Paque density gradient centrifugation. The germline V gene supplies CDR1 MGHDK and CDR2 SYGVNS. At the junction V is shortened by 2 bases and J by 2 bases; bases outside the gene matches: 5. Reading from cysteine to phenylalanine, the CDR3 counts 16 amino acids. Solely the CDR3 DNA is kept, with 48 bases framed from the first base. The chain links TRBV25-1 with TRBJ2-5, with 10 bases matching TRBD2. Sequenced sample: PBMCs or a T cell subset sorted from them (not recorded which). The TCR originated in a man younger than 35 who had mild COVID-19 (a few samples of this study predate the infection). The sample titles of this study are shuffled in the database, so cell type and time point are left out; the donor was told from shared clones. The encoded CDR3 is CASSELQRGGQETQYF. The sequenced DNA is TGTGCCAGCAGTGAACTTCAGCGGGGGGGACAAGAGACCCAGTACTTC.